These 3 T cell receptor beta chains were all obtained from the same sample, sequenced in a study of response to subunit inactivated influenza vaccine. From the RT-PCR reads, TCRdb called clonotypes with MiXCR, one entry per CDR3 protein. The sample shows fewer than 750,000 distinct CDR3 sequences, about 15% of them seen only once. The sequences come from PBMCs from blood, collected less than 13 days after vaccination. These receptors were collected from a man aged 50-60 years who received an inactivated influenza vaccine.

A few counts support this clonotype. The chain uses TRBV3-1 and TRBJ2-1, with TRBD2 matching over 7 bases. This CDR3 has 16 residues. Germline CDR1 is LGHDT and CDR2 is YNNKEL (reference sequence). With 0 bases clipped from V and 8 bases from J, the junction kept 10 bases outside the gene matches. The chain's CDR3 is CASSQEKLGGVDEQFF. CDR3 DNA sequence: TGTGCCAGCAGCCAAGAAAAATTGGGAGGGGTGGATGAGCAGTTCTTC.

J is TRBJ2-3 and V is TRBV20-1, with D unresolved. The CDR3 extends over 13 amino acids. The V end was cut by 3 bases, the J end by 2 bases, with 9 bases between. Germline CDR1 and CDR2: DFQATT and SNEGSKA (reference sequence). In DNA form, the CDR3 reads TGCAGTGCTAGGCCCCCAACCACAGATACGCAGTATTTT. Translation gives CSARPPTTDTQYF.

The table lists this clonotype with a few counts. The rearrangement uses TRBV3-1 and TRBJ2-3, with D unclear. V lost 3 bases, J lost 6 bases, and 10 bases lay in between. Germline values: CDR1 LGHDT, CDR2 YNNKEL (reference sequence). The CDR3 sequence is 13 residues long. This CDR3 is CASSQAIGDTQYF. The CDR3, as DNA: TGTGCCAGCAGCCAGGCGATTGGGGATACGCAGTATTTT.